This T cell receptor (beta chain) originates from a study of graft-versus-host responses after intestinal transplantation. About the research overall: Isolated intestinal, liver-intestinal, or multivisceral transplants were what recipients had. The recipients all started with anti-thymocyte globulin induction and then took tacrolimus and steroids for about three years.

Profiled with immunoSEQ multiplex PCR; TCRdb holds only in-frame clones, not every one. This sample carries tens of thousands of clones, 93% of them seen once, and the ten largest clones take 20% to 25%. Regarding this clone: Its specificity is not known.

Trimming removed 7 bases from V and 8 bases from J, with 20 bases in between. The length of the CDR3 is 14 residues. Germline V lookup: CDR1 MNHEY, CDR2 SMNVEV (reference sequence). J is TRBJ1-2 and V is TRBV27; D may be TRBD1 (5 bases). This clonotype was sampled from a human donor who was the organ donor for an intestinal transplant. The sequencing here drew on unstimulated CD8+ T cells sorted from spleen or lymph node cells, taken before transplant. CDR3 nucleotide sequence: TGTGCCAGCAAAGTCGGGACCTTAGTGGGGGGCTACACCTTC. Its protein product is CASKVGTLVGGYTF.